Included here is one T cell receptor (beta chain) sequence, with context. Its cognate antigen is unknown. These data are taken from a study of neoadjuvant nivolumab and ipilimumab in lung cancer. General study results and limits: Only a single major-pathologic-response sample was available for clonality analysis. Only two of four nivolumab-treated tumors gained richness and clonality by surgery. Only a small number of samples underwent TCR sequencing.

TCRdb's table, derived via immunoSEQ multiplex PCR, lists solely in-frame clones and lacks some. The sample includes some 50,000 clones, roughly 91% of them seen just once. The germline V gene has CDR1 SGHDN and CDR2 FVKESK. This CDR3 has 13 amino acids. V shed 8 bases and J shed 0 bases, with 5 bases lying between them. This receptor was identified in an adult with non-small cell lung cancer. Some clones in this sample may be carry-over from other donors' samples. The sequenced sample was blood, obtained before neoadjuvant nivolumab, alone or with ipilimumab. The V gene is TRBV14, the J gene TRBJ2-6, with D unresolved. CDR3 nucleotides: TGTGCCAGCTCCCGCTCTGGGGCCAACGTCCTGACTTTC. Protein sequence: CASSRSGANVLTF.